This is a list of T cell receptor beta chains from one sample in a study of breast tumors, draining lymph nodes, adjacent tissues. Each CDR3 protein gets one entry after TCRdb re-called the multiplex PCR reads with MiXCR. The data contain around 230,000 distinct CDR3 sequences, roughly a third of them seen just once; the ten biggest clones take up under 4.5%. Sequenced: axillary lymph node tissue. The receptors here all came from a female donor with breast cancer. Some clones in this sample may be carry-over from other donors' samples. Both conserved end residues are part of each CDR3. Each record gives: clone size, J gene, D gene, V gene, CDR3 protein, CDR3 DNA. A D gene is named only where the DNA matches it firmly. Part of the rows lack a size; the others show once, few, many or a class for expanded clones.

many TRBJ2-2 TRBD2 TRBV12-3/TRBV12-4 CASSSFISGSGTGELFF TGTGCCAGCAGTTCCTTCATTAGCGGGAGTGGAACCGGGGAGCTGTTTTTT
many TRBJ2-2 . TRBV20-1 CSASHSRTGGELFF TGCAGTGCTAGCCACTCACGGACTGGCGGGGAGCTGTTTTTT
many TRBJ2-3 . TRBV7-9 CASSFGGAGPTQYF TGTGCCAGCAGCTTTGGGGGGGCGGGCCCCACGCAGTATTTT
. TRBJ1-4 . TRBV3-1 CASSQASGGAAMGGNEKLFF TGCGCCAGCAGCCAAGCCTCCGGGGGGGCCGCCATGGGGGGGAATGAAAAACTGTTTTTT
many TRBJ2-1 . TRBV20-1 CSARLGSKNEQFF TGCAGTGCTAGACTCGGGAGTAAAAATGAGCAGTTCTTC
. TRBJ1-6 TRBD1 TRBV20-1 CSATAGQENSPLHF TGCAGTGCTACGGCGGGACAGGAAAATTCACCCCTCCACTTT
many TRBJ2-1 . TRBV19 CASRVNRASAYNEQFF TGTGCCAGTCGGGTCAACAGGGCCAGTGCCTACAATGAGCAGTTCTTC
. TRBJ2-5 TRBD2 TRBV9 CASSADGTGGLRWNEQQETQYF TGTGCCAGCAGCGCCGACGGAACGGGGGGGCTCCGTTGGAATGAGCAGCAAGAGACCCAGTACTTC
many TRBJ1-6 . TRBV7-3 CASPNGGGANNSPLHF TGTGCCAGCCCCAACGGGGGGGGGGCTAATAATTCACCCCTCCACTTT
many TRBJ2-1 . TRBV11-3 CASSEGFYNEQFF TGTGCCAGCAGCGAGGGCTTTTACAATGAGCAGTTCTTC
. TRBJ1-2 TRBD1 TRBV19 CASSPQGAPGYTF TGTGCCAGTAGTCCCCAGGGGGCGCCTGGCTACACCTTC
many TRBJ2-5 . TRBV10-2 CASSELARGYQETQYF TGCGCCAGCAGTGAGTTGGCCAGGGGCTACCAAGAGACCCAGTACTTC
many TRBJ2-1 TRBD2 TRBV24-1 CATSDRTSGRALFF TGTGCCACCAGTGACCGGACTAGCGGGAGGGCCCTTTTCTTC
many TRBJ2-7 TRBD1 TRBV24-1 CATSDSGQGLYEQYF TGTGCCACCAGTGACTCCGGACAGGGCCTCTACGAGCAGTACTTC
. TRBJ1-4 TRBD1 TRBV2 CASRRQGDEKLFF TGTGCCAGCAGGAGACAGGGGGATGAAAAACTGTTTTTT
many TRBJ2-5 . TRBV6-6 CASNLGAGTETQYF TGTGCCAGCAACCTAGGGGCGGGTACAGAGACCCAGTACTTC
many TRBJ2-2 TRBD1 TRBV12-3/TRBV12-4 CASSSGTGVGGELFF TGTGCCAGCAGTTCAGGGACAGGGGTTGGCGGGGAGCTGTTTTTT
. TRBJ2-5 TRBD2 TRBV7-3 CASSKSGSNVDTQHF TGTGCCAGCAGCAAAAGCGGGAGTAACGTAGATACGCAGCACTTC
. TRBJ1-2 TRBD1 TRBV2 CASSETATGVGNYGYTF TGTGCCAGCAGTGAAACCGCGACAGGGGTGGGTAACTATGGCTACACCTTC
. TRBJ2-6 . TRBV20-1 CSARDRIGGSGANVLTF TGCAGTGCTAGAGATAGGATCGGGGGCTCTGGGGCCAACGTCCTGACTTTC
many TRBJ1-5 TRBD1 TRBV5-6 CASSVTGGGPQHF TGTGCCAGCAGCGTTACAGGGGGGGGGCCCCAGCATTTT
few TRBJ1-2 . TRBV6-5 CASRHTGPPNYGYTF TGTGCCAGCAGACATACGGGACCACCTAACTATGGCTACACCTTC
. TRBJ2-3 TRBD2 TRBV9 CATSGTSGRSTDTQYF TGTGCCACCTCCGGGACTAGCGGGAGGAGCACAGATACGCAGTATTTT
many TRBJ1-6 TRBD1 TRBV30 CAWSHDRGHHSPLHF TGTGCCTGGAGCCACGACAGGGGGCATCATTCACCCCTCCACTTT
many TRBJ1-3 TRBD1 TRBV4-1 CASSQSPGQGGNTIYF TGCGCCAGCAGCCAATCGCCGGGACAGGGGGGAAACACCATATATTTT
few TRBJ2-2 . TRBV18 CASSPAFLNTGELFF TGTGCCAGCTCACCTGCCTTCTTAAACACCGGGGAGCTGTTTTTT
. TRBJ1-2 TRBD1 TRBV5-1 CASSRSTGVDGYTF TGCGCCAGCAGCCGGTCGACAGGGGTGGACGGCTACACCTTC
many TRBJ2-2 . TRBV2 CASSPRTVNTGELFF TGTGCCAGCAGCCCGCGGACGGTTAACACCGGGGAGCTGTTTTTT
. TRBJ1-1 . TRBV5-4 CASSFGTTMNTEAFF TGTGCCAGCAGCTTCGGGACAACAATGAACACTGAAGCTTTCTTT
many TRBJ2-1 TRBD2 TRBV5-1 CASSSGLAGYNEQFF TGCGCCAGCAGCTCGGGACTAGCGGGATACAATGAGCAGTTCTTC
. TRBJ2-3 TRBD2 TRBV7-2 CASSSWTSGADTQYF TGTGCCAGCAGCTCCTGGACTAGCGGGGCAGATACGCAGTATTTT
many TRBJ2-3 . TRBV9 CASSVAGGRSTDTQYF TGTGCCAGCAGCGTAGCGGGGGGCCGTAGCACAGATACGCAGTATTTT
many TRBJ2-1 . TRBV20-1 CSAGGLGRGNEQFF TGCAGTGCAGGGGGGCTAGGGAGGGGCAATGAGCAGTTCTTC
. TRBJ2-4 TRBD2 TRBV2 CASSEGLAGGGKNIQYF TGTGCCAGCAGTGAGGGACTAGCGGGGGGAGGCAAAAACATTCAGTACTTC
. TRBJ1-2 TRBD1 TRBV29-1 CSLGGDGYTF TGCAGCTTAGGGGGCGATGGCTACACCTTC